The 8 T cell receptor beta chains given below trace back to one sample, sequenced in a study of tumor and adjacent non-tumor tissue in lung cancer. A modified ARM-PCR protocol with three rounds of nested PCR amplified TCRbeta. TCRdb processed the multiplex PCR reads anew with MiXCR; each CDR3 protein has one entry. This table holds fewer than 130,000 distinct CDR3 sequences, 84% found once. RNA was extracted from bulk tissue without any cell sorting. The specimen was lung tumor tissue. These receptors came from a man aged 65 to 79 with non-small cell lung cancer.

As to this clonotype: Relative to the germline gene, one junction end is altered; a read error may explain this. The chain combines TRBV14 with TRBJ2-1; D remains ambiguous. CDR1 SGHDN and CDR2 FVKESK come from the germline V gene. The CDR3 extends over 14 amino acids. CDR3 in amino acids: CTSSIQAPYDEQFF. The CDR3 DNA reads as TGTACCAGCAGCATCCAGGCCCCTTACGATGAGCAGTTCTTC.

This clonotype was picked up one time. A read error may produce the germline difference seen at one junction end. The chain links TRBV6-5 to TRBJ2-7, with 8 nucleotides matching TRBD2. This CDR3 comprises 15 residues. Germline CDR1 is MNHEY and CDR2 is SVGAGI. CDR3 amino acids: CAVGRRLARSYERYF. The CDR3 bases are TGTGCCGTCGGAAGGAGACTAGCGCGTTCTTACGAGCGGTACTTC.

Turning to this clonotype: At one boundary the junction diverges from the germline segment, which might be a read error. The chain is built from TRBV28 and TRBJ2-7, with D perhaps matching TRBD1 (6 bases). Germline V CDR1 and CDR2: MDHEN, SYDVKM. This CDR3 has 15 amino acids. CDR3 DNA sequence: TGTGCCAGCAGGTTCAGACAGGAGGCGACCTACGAGCACTACTTC. Translation gives CASRFRQEATYEHYF.

On this clonotype itself: The junction does not match germline at one end; this may be a read error. The V and J genes are TRBV20-1 and TRBJ2-3; 8 bases are a match to TRBD2. Per the germline V gene, CDR1 is DFQATT and CDR2 is SNEGSKA (reference sequence). This CDR3 has 14 amino acids. For the CDR3, the DNA is TGCAGTGCTGCAGTAGCGGGAACTGCAGATACGCATCATTTT. As protein: CSAAVAGTADTHHF.

The chain has TRBV10-1 and TRBJ2-1, with TRBD2 identical over 10 bases. The CDR3 loop spans 15 amino acids. Germline lookup yields CDR1 WNHNN and CDR2 SYGVQD (reference sequence). CDR3 DNA sequence: TGCACCAACAGCGCGGGACTAGCGAGGAAGGATGAGCAGTTCTTC. It encodes CTNSAGLARKDEQFF.

Concerning this clonotype: Here the CDR3 omits its conserved ending phenylalanine or tryptophan, so a read error is the likely source. The rearrangement joins TRBV4-3 to TRBJ2-5, with TRBD2 identical over 7 bases. V was clipped by 10 bases and J by 4 bases; unmatched bases: 12. Germline V gene lookup returns CDR1 LGHNA and CDR2 YSLEER. This CDR3 spans 14 amino acids. The CDR3 reads CANSQEAGRETQYN. The CDR3 DNA reads as TGCGCCAATAGCCAAGAAGCGGGACGAGAGACCCAGTACAAC.

The V and J genes are TRBV29-1 and TRBJ1-1; no firm D call. Germline V CDR1 and CDR2: SQVTM, ANQGSEA. The length of the CDR3 is 12 residues. Here the CDR3 reads CSVLVERPEAFF. The CDR3 DNA reads as TGCAGTGTTCTGGTGGAGAGGCCTGAAGCTTTCTTT.

The chain is built from TRBV4-2 and TRBJ1-1, with D possibly TRBD1 on 6 matching bases. The CDR3 spans 16 residues. V lost 1 base, J lost 3 bases, and 15 bases lay in between. Germline-derived CDR1 and CDR2 are LGHNA and YNFKEQ. CDR3: CASSQVSRGADTEAFF. The CDR3 DNA is TGTGCCAGCAGCCAAGTGAGTAGGGGGGCGGACACTGAAGCTTTCTTT.